The 25 T cell receptor beta chains below come from one sample, sequenced in a study of OX40 agonist ivuxolimab in advanced cancers. Assay: immunoSEQ multiplex PCR; the TCRdb copy retains only in-frame clones and omits some. This sample has some 40,000 clones, with roughly 80% found just once. This sample comprised CD4+ or CD8+ T cells sorted from blood, obtained in a trial of the OX40 agonist ivuxolimab. The receptors were sampled from an adult with an advanced solid tumor such as melanoma, head and neck, liver or kidney cancer.

This sequence joins TRBV19 and TRBJ1-2, with D unclear. CDR1 LNHDA and CDR2 SQIVND come from the germline V gene (reference sequence). This CDR3 comprises 16 residues. The V end lost 3 bases, the J end lost 0 bases, and 14 bases lay between the germline ends. The CDR3 protein is CASSIETGFTNYGYTF. The DNA for the CDR3 is TGTGCCAGTAGTATCGAAACGGGGTTCACTAACTATGGCTACACCTTC.

This rearrangement joins TRBV5-1 to TRBJ1-2; no clear D. V dropped 7 bases and J dropped 7 bases, with 17 bases sitting between them. CDR1 SGHRS and CDR2 YFSETQ come from the germline V gene. There are 13 residues in the CDR3. This CDR3 reads CASEGLGSRGYTF. The CDR3 coding sequence is TGCGCCAGCGAGGGCTTAGGAAGTCGTGGCTACACCTTC. Looking up the rest from reference TRBV5-1 and TRBJ1-2 gives the full variable domain: KAGVTQTPRYLIKTRGQQVTLSCSPISGHRSVSWYQQTPGQGLQFLFEYFSETQRNKGNFPGRFSGRQFSNSRSEMNVSTLELGDSALYLCASEGLGSRGYTFGSGTRLTVV.

This rearrangement joins TRBV5-5 to TRBJ2-5, with D possibly TRBD2 on 5 matching bases. Trimming removed 3 bases from V and 7 bases from J, with 16 bases in between. The CDR3 runs 14 residues. Germline loops: CDR1 SGHKS, CDR2 YYEKEE (reference sequence). This CDR3 is CASSSWTREGTQYF. CDR3 nucleotides: TGTGCCAGCAGCTCTTGGACGCGCGAGGGGACCCAGTACTTC.

The chain uses TRBV2 and TRBJ2-1, with 9 bases matching TRBD2. The CDR3 is 14 amino acids. Trimming took 3 bases from V and 10 from J; bases not matched to a gene: 7. Germline V lookup: CDR1 SNHLY, CDR2 FYNNEI. The CDR3 protein is CASSDASGAPEQFF. CDR3 nucleotides: TGTGCCAGCAGTGACGCTAGCGGGGCACCCGAGCAGTTCTTC.

V gene TRBV9 combines with J gene TRBJ2-7, with D perhaps matching TRBD2 (5 bases). The germline V gene has CDR1 SGDLS and CDR2 YYNGEE. The V end lost 0 bases, the J end lost 0 bases, and 10 bases lay between the germline ends. The CDR3 totals 15 residues. CDR3 in DNA: TGTGCCAGCAGCGTAGGAGGGTTAAGCTCCTACGAGCAGTACTTC. Translated: CASSVGGLSSYEQYF. The full variable domain, with the rest looked up from reference TRBV9 and TRBJ2-7, is DSGVTQTPKHLITATGQRVTLRCSPRSGDLSVYWYQQSLDQGLQFLIQYYNGEERAKGNILERFSAQQFPDLHSELNLSSLELGDSALYFCASSVGGLSSYEQYFGPGTRLTVT.

This sequence joins TRBV28 and TRBJ1-5, with TRBD1 matching over 9 bases. With V trimmed by 8 bases and J by 3 bases, 8 bases remained unmatched. In germline, CDR1 is MDHEN, CDR2 SYDVKM. The CDR3 loop spans 15 amino acids. CDR3 in DNA: TGTGCCAGCCGCTATGGGACAGGGATCAATCAGCCCCAGCATTTT. It specifies CASRYGTGINQPQHF.

The genes are TRBV7-9 and TRBJ2-3; 9 bases align to TRBD1. The CDR3 extends over 13 amino acids. CDR1 and CDR2 (germline): SEHNR, FQNEAQ (reference sequence). V gave up 9 bases and J gave up 5 bases; unmatched junction bases: 6. The CDR3 coding sequence is TGTGCCAGTAAAGACAGGGGGGGAGATACGCAGTATTTT. The encoded protein is CASKDRGGDTQYF. The variable domain in full, completed from reference TRBV7-9 and TRBJ2-3, reads DTGVSQNPRHKITKRGQNVTFRCDPISEHNRLYWYRQTLGQGPEFLTYFQNEAQLEKSRLLSDRFSAERPKGSFSTLEIQRTEQGDSAMYLCASKDRGGDTQYFGPGTRLTVL.

The V and J genes are TRBV18 and TRBJ2-7; a possible D gene is TRBD1 (6 bases). The V end was cut by 5 bases, the J end by 2 bases, with 13 bases between. The germline gives CDR1 KGHSH, CDR2 LQKENI. The CDR3 covers 14 residues. The CDR3 is CASSSRTAPYEQYF. The CDR3 DNA sequence: TGTGCCAGCTCATCCAGGACAGCGCCCTACGAGCAGTACTTC.

The V and J genes are TRBV5-6 and TRBJ1-4; D perhaps matches TRBD1 (5 bases). Germline V lookup: CDR1 SGHDT, CDR2 YYEEEE. Trimming shortened V by 4 bases and J by 4 bases, and 17 bases separated the two germline ends. CDR3 length equals 16 residues. CDR3 loop: CASSHYRGGNNEKLFF. In DNA, the CDR3 is TGTGCCAGCAGCCATTACCGCGGGGGTAATAATGAAAAACTGTTTTTT.

The sample holds one count of this clone. The chain's CDR3 is CASSQDFQGLAGGYNEQFF. The CDR3 region has the DNA TGTGCCAGCAGCCAAGATTTTCAGGGACTAGCGGGAGGGTACAATGAGCAGTTCTTC. V is TRBV4-2 and J is TRBJ2-1; 16 bases are a match to TRBD2. V lost 0 bases and J lost 4; bases outside the gene matches: 6. Germline loops: CDR1 LGHNA, CDR2 YNFKEQ. This CDR3 comprises 19 residues.

In its sample, this clone was seen once. The CDR3 reads CASSFGAGIYEQYF. The CDR3 DNA follows: TGTGCCAGCAGTTTTGGAGCGGGGATCTACGAGCAGTACTTC. The V call is TRBV27, the J call TRBJ2-7; 7 bases align to TRBD2. The length of the CDR3 is 14 residues. Germline V gene lookup returns CDR1 MNHEY and CDR2 SMNVEV (reference sequence). V lost 3 bases, J lost 3 bases, and 5 bases stayed unmatched.

This chain links TRBV19 with TRBJ2-3, with a possible D match to TRBD2 (6 bases). The V and J ends lost 7 bases and 1 base respectively, with 12 bases between them. Germline CDR1 LNHDA, CDR2 SQIVND (reference sequence). The CDR3 length is 14 residues. This CDR3 reads CASKGSGGTDTQYF. The CDR3 coding sequence is TGTGCCAGTAAGGGTAGCGGAGGCACAGATACGCAGTATTTT.

The table lists this clone with a few counts. The chain recombines TRBV6-1 with TRBJ2-6, with D hard to call. The CDR3 has 15 amino acids. Germline values: CDR1 MNHNS, CDR2 SASEGT. V was trimmed by 2 bases and J by 1 base, leaving 6 bases between them. CDR3 in amino acids: CASSEKTSGANVLTF. For the CDR3, the DNA is TGTGCCAGCAGTGAAAAGACATCTGGGGCCAACGTCCTGACTTTC.

V and J are TRBV11-2 and TRBJ2-3, with TRBD2 matching over 12 bases. Germline V CDR1 and CDR2: SGHAT, FQNNGV. CDR3 size: 18 residues. The V segment lost 3 bases and the J segment 1 base; nucleotides outside the gene matches: 8. The CDR3 loop is CASSFPGLAGLGTDTQYF. The CDR3 nucleotides are TGTGCCAGCAGCTTCCCCGGACTAGCGGGATTGGGCACAGATACGCAGTATTTT.

The rearrangement links TRBV7-9 to TRBJ2-3, with TRBD2 identical over 7 bases. The CDR3 sequence is 15 residues long. Trimming cost V 5 bases and J 4 bases; bases outside gene matches: 9. Germline V CDR1 and CDR2: SEHNR, FQNEAQ (reference sequence). The CDR3 DNA follows: TGTGCCAGCAGCCCGGTACTGGGACTATCAGATACGCAGTATTTT. It is translated as CASSPVLGLSDTQYF.

This chain joins TRBV5-1 and TRBJ1-2; unclear D gene. The V end was cut by 0 bases, the J end by 4 bases, with 13 bases between. Germline CDR1 and CDR2: SGHRS and YFSETQ. The length of the CDR3 is 15 residues. CDR3: CASSLGRGSSYGYTF. DNA for the CDR3: TGCGCCAGCAGCTTGGGTCGGGGATCAAGCTATGGCTACACCTTC.

V usage is TRBV7-9 and J usage is TRBJ1-2, with 7 nucleotides matching TRBD1. V shed 5 bases and J 4 bases; nucleotides not matched to a gene: 10. The CDR3 runs to 15 residues. The germline V gene has CDR1 SEHNR and CDR2 FQNEAQ (reference sequence). In DNA, the CDR3 is TGTGCCAGCAGCCCCAAACAGGGGCTCCTCTATGGCTACACCTTC. This encodes CASSPKQGLLYGYTF. The whole variable domain, remainder taken from reference TRBV7-9 and TRBJ1-2, is DTGVSQNPRHKITKRGQNVTFRCDPISEHNRLYWYRQTLGQGPEFLTYFQNEAQLEKSRLLSDRFSAERPKGSFSTLEIQRTEQGDSAMYLCASSPKQGLLYGYTFGSGTRLTVV.

This clone is a singleton in its sample. The chain employs TRBV30 and TRBJ1-1; 10 bases align to TRBD1. Germline V gene sequence: CDR1 GTSNPN, CDR2 SVGIG (reference sequence). After removal of 4 bases from V and 1 base from J, the junction contained 12 bases not matched to a gene. The CDR3 runs to 17 residues. The CDR3 loop reads CAWNGGQGETWNTEAFF. The CDR3 DNA is TGTGCCTGGAACGGTGGACAGGGGGAAACCTGGAACACTGAAGCTTTCTTT.

This clone was seen only once. The chain combines TRBV5-8 with TRBJ1-5, with 11 bases that match TRBD1. The CDR3 is 15 residues long. V lost 6 bases to trimming and J lost 5 bases; unmatched junction nucleotides: 7. The V gene's germline CDR1 is SGHTS and CDR2 YDEGEE. As DNA, the CDR3 is TGTGCCAGCAAAACGGACAGGGGGCGAGATCAGCCCCAGCATTTT. Amino acid sequence: CASKTDRGRDQPQHF.

V is TRBV19 and J is TRBJ2-2, with D hard to call. Germline CDR1 LNHDA, CDR2 SQIVND (reference sequence). The CDR3 is 12 amino acids. V lost 8 bases to trimming and J lost 7 bases, with 11 bases between them. This CDR3 is CASDKFYGELFF. CDR3 nucleotide sequence: TGTGCCAGTGACAAATTCTACGGGGAGCTGTTTTTT.

The chain recombines TRBV6-6 with TRBJ1-1; tentatively, D is TRBD1 (6 bases). The CDR3 spans 16 residues. Trimming cost V 6 bases and J 2 bases, with 19 bases left between them. The germline gives CDR1 MNHNY, CDR2 SVGAGI (reference sequence). The CDR3 DNA follows: TGTGCCAGCAGCCGGGACATGGGGGCCTCTAACACTGAAGCTTTCTTT. It yields the protein CASSRDMGASNTEAFF.

The chain carries TRBV7-9 and TRBJ2-1; 10 bases fit TRBD1. The CDR3 is 19 residues long. Germline V gene lookup returns CDR1 SEHNR and CDR2 FQNEAQ (reference sequence). Germline trimming cut 4 bases from V and 0 bases from J; bases unmatched to any gene: 12. This chain's CDR3 is CASSSGTGVDGSSYNEQFF. In nucleotides, the CDR3 is TGTGCCAGCAGCTCCGGGACAGGGGTTGACGGAAGCTCCTACAATGAGCAGTTCTTC.

This chain joins TRBV4-1 and TRBJ2-3, with TRBD2 identical over 7 bases. The V gene's germline CDR1 is MGHRA and CDR2 YSYEKL. The CDR3 spans 14 residues. After removal of 1 base from V and 4 bases from J, the junction contained 2 bases not matched to a gene. The CDR3, as DNA: TGCGCCAGCAGCCAAGGGGCGGGGGCAGATACGCAGTATTTT. Its translation is CASSQGAGADTQYF.

In its sample, this clone was seen once. The CDR3 loop is CASSGRDRTYEQYF. In DNA form, the CDR3 reads TGTGCCAGCAGCGGCCGGGACAGAACCTACGAGCAGTACTTC. The J gene is TRBJ2-7, the V gene TRBV2; 7 nucleotides agree with TRBD1. The CDR3 is 14 residues long. Germline CDR1 reads SNHLY; CDR2 reads FYNNEI. V shed 6 bases and J 2 bases; nucleotides not matched to a gene: 7. The variable domain in full, completed from reference TRBV2 and TRBJ2-7, reads EPEVTQTPSHQVTQMGQEVILRCVPISNHLYFYWYRQILGQKVEFLVSFYNNEISEKSEIFDDQFSVERPDGSNFTLKIRSTKLEDSAMYFCASSGRDRTYEQYFGPGTRLTVT.

The chain carries TRBV7-2 and TRBJ2-3, with 8 bases matching TRBD2. The CDR3 covers 17 residues. Germline V gene data show CDR1 as SGHTA and CDR2 as FQGNSA. After removal of 0 bases from V and 5 bases from J, the junction contained 10 bases not matched to a gene. The CDR3 sequence is CASSLAVVAGGIDTQYF. CDR3 in DNA: TGTGCCAGCAGCTTAGCGGTGGTGGCGGGGGGTATAGATACGCAGTATTTT. The complete variable domain, with remaining parts taken from reference TRBV7-2 and TRBJ2-3, reads GAGVSQSPSNKVTEKGKDVELRCDPISGHTALYWYRQSLGQGLEFLIYFQGNSAPDKSGLPSDRFSAERTGGSVSTLTIQRTQQEDSAVYLCASSLAVVAGGIDTQYFGPGTRLTVL.